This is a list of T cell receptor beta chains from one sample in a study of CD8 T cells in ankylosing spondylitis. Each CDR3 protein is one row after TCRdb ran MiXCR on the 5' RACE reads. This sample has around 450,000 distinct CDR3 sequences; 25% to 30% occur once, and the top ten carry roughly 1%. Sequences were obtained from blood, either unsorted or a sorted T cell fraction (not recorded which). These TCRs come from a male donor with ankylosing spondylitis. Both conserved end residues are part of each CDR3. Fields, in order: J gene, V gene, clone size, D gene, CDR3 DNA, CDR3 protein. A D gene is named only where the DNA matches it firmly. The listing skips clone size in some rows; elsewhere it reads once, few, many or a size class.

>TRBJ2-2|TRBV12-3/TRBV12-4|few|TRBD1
TGTGCCAGCATCGGGGGGACAGGGAGCGGGGAGCTGTTTTTT
CASIGGTGSGELFF
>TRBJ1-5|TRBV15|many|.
TGTGCCACCAGCAGAGACAGGGGATTACAGCCCCAGCATTTT
CATSRDRGLQPQHF
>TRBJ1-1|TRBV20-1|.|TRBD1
TGCAGTGCTGGGGGACAGACTATGAACACTGAAGCTTTCTTT
CSAGGQTMNTEAFF
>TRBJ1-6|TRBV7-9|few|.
TGTGCCAGCAGCTCCGGGGGCGGGGCCAAGAATTCACCCCTCCACTTT
CASSSGGGAKNSPLHF
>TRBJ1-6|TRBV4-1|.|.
TGCGCCAGCAGCCAAGACAGGGTTTGGTCACCCCTCCACTTT
CASSQDRVWSPLHF
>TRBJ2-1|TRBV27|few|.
TGTGCCAGCAGTGAATCTCCCGGGACTTACAATGAGCAGTTCTTC
CASSESPGTYNEQFF
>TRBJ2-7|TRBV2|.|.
TGTGCCAGCACCCTCGACAGGTCCAGCTCCTACGAGCAGTACTTC
CASTLDRSSSYEQYF
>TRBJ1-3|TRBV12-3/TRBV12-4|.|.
TGTGCCAGCAGACGCGCTGGGGCTGGAAACACCATATATTTT
CASRRAGAGNTIYF
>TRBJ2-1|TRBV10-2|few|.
TGCGCCAGCGGCAGTACGGGGGCTAGGGTTGAGCAGTTCTTC
CASGSTGARVEQFF
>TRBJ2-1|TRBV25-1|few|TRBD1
TGTGCCAGCAGAGGGACAGGGGCTTCCTCCTACAATGAGCAGTTCTTC
CASRGTGASSYNEQFF
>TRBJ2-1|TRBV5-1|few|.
TGCGCCAGCAGCTTGAAGGAATCCACCTCTGGGGGGCAGTTCTTC
CASSLKESTSGGQFF
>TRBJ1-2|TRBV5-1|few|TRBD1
TGCGCCAGCAGCCCCCAGGGACAGAATCTGGATGGCTACACCTTC
CASSPQGQNLDGYTF
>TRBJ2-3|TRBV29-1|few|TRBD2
TGCAGCTCGACTAGCTCCCCAGATACGCAGTATTTT
CSSTSSPDTQYF
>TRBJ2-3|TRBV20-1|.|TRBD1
TGCAGTGCTAGACAACCGGGACAGGGAATAATTACAGATACGCAGTATTTT
CSARQPGQGIITDTQYF
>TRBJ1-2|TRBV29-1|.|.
TGCAGCGTTGCTTCCACTTCCTATGGCTACACCTTC
CSVASTSYGYTF
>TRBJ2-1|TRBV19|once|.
TGTGCCAGTAGTATTCCTAGCTCCTACAATGAGCAGTTCTTC
CASSIPSSYNEQFF
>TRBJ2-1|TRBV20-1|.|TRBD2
TGCAGTGCTAGAGTATCCGGGACTAGGAGATACAATGAGCAGTTCTTC
CSARVSGTRRYNEQFF
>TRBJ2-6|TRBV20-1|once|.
TGCAGTGCTGGCGCCGACAGGCTTATCTCTGGGGCCAACGTCCTGACTTTC
CSAGADRLISGANVLTF
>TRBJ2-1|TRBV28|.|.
TGTGCCAGCAATTCCGGGACCCAGGGAATCGGGCAGTTCTTC
CASNSGTQGIGQFF
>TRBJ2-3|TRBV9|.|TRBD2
TGTGCCAGCAGCGCAAACGGACTAGCGGGACTCACAGATACGCAGTATTTT
CASSANGLAGLTDTQYF
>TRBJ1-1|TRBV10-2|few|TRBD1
TGCGCCAGCAGTGAGCCCTCCAGGGGGACTGAAGCTTTCTTT
CASSEPSRGTEAFF
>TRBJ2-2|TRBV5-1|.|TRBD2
TGCGCCAGCAGCTTGATCGCGGGAGATGGCACCGGGGAGCTGTTTTTT
CASSLIAGDGTGELFF
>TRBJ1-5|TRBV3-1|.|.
TGTGCCAGCAGCCTCGACTTAAGGAATCAGCCCCAGCATTTT
CASSLDLRNQPQHF
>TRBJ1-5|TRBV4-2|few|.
TGTGCCAGCAGCCAAGAGCCGGGCCAGCCCCAGCATTTT
CASSQEPGQPQHF
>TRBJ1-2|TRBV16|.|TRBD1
TGTGCCAGCAGCCAATGGACAGGCGGCTATGGCTACACCTTC
CASSQWTGGYGYTF
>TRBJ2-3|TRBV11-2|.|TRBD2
TGTGCCAGCAGCTTCAGCCCAGCGGGAGGGAGCACAGATACGCAGTATTTT
CASSFSPAGGSTDTQYF
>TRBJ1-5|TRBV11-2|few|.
TGTGCCAGCAGCCTGATGGGCATCGGGGGGCCCCAGCATTTT
CASSLMGIGGPQHF
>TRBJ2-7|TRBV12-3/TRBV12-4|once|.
TGTGCCAGCAGTTTAGGAAGGGTCGTGGACGAGCAGTACTTC
CASSLGRVVDEQYF
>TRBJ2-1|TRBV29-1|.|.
TGCAGCGTTGCTGGGGTGTCCTACAATGAGCAGTTCTTC
CSVAGVSYNEQFF
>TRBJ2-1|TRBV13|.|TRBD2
TGTGCCAGCAGCTCGCTGATATTACGGACTAGTACATCCTACAATGAGCAGTTCTTC
CASSSLILRTSTSYNEQFF
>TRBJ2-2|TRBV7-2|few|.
TGTGCCAGCAGCTTATATTTGGTTGGAAACACCGGGGAGCTGTTTTTT
CASSLYLVGNTGELFF
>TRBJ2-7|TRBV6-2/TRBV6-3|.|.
TGTGCCAGCAGCCAATTCACCTCCTACGAGCAGTACTTC
CASSQFTSYEQYF